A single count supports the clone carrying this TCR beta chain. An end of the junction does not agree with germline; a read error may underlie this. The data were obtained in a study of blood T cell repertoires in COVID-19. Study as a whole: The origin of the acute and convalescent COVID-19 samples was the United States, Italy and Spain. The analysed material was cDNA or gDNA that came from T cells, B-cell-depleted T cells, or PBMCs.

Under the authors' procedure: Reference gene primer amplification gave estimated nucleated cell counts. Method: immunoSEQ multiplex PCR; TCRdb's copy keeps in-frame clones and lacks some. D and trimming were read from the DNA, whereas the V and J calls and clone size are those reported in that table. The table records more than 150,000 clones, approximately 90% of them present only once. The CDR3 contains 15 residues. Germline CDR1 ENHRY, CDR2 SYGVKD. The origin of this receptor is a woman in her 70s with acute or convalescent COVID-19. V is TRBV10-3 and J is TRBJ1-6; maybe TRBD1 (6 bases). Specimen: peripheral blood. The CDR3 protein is CVISELPGQNSPLHF. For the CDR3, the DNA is TGTGTCATCAGTGAGTTACCAGGACAGAATTCACCCCTCCACTTT.